The 28 T cell receptor beta chains given below trace back to one sample, sequenced in a study of T cells in Graves' hyperthyroidism and ophthalmopathy (dated by TCRdb to about 2019). To prepare the library, multiplex PCR was applied. TCRdb names Illumina HiSeq 2000 as the instrument used. Amplification of TCR beta CDR3 regions was carried out from RNA transcripts. The first round of RT-PCR for the TCR CDR3 was performed with the HTBI primer set and the Qiagen OneStep RT-PCR kit. The raw public data were reprocessed by TCRdb itself: fastp quality trimming at Q25, MiXCR clonotype calling, in-frame beta chains only. Each record represents a unique CDR3 protein, reported with the most common genes and DNA among its rows. The sample records about 350,000 distinct CDR3 sequences, 18% of which are singletons. Less than 20% of the sample is in the top ten clones. Sequencing was performed on blood. All receptors derive from a woman aged 35 to 49 with Graves' ophthalmopathy.

This clonotype has a count of ten or more. The chain combines TRBV27 with TRBJ2-7; D possibly uses TRBD1 or TRBD2 (5 bases each). Germline V gives CDR1 MNHEY, CDR2 SMNVEV (reference sequence). Deletions cut 5 bases from V and 7 bases from J, with 15 bases between. This CDR3 contains 13 residues. CDR3 amino acids: CASSRGPMEEQYF. The CDR3 coding sequence is TGTGCCAGCAGTCGGGGCCCTATGGAAGAGCAGTACTTC.

This clonotype occurred many times. The chain is built from TRBV6-5 and TRBJ1-3; a possible D gene is TRBD1 (5 bases). V shed 4 bases and J shed 0 bases, with 13 bases lying between them. The CDR3 spans 16 residues. Germline V lookup: CDR1 MNHEY, CDR2 SVGAGI. The CDR3 loop reads CASSSSTGHSGNTIYF. CDR3 nucleotides: TGTGCCAGCAGTTCGTCCACAGGACACTCTGGAAACACCATATATTTT.

This clonotype was counted ten times or more. V usage is TRBV6-1 and J usage is TRBJ1-3; D ambiguous. The germline V gene encodes CDR1 MNHNS and CDR2 SASEGT. The CDR3 covers 13 residues. The V gene lost 4 bases and the J gene lost 0 bases, with 4 bases spanning the gap. CDR3 residues: CASSGYSGNTIYF. The CDR3 DNA reads TGTGCCAGCAGTGGGTACTCTGGAAACACCATATATTTT.

This clonotype was recorded at least ten times. The V and J genes are TRBV28 and TRBJ1-5, with a weak D call TRBD1 (5 bases). In germline, CDR1 is MDHEN, CDR2 SYDVKM. This CDR3 contains 14 residues. V lost 6 bases and J lost 3, with 12 bases in between. CDR3 in DNA: TGTGCCAGCAGCGATACAGGCGACAATCAGCCCCAGCATTTT. It specifies CASSDTGDNQPQHF.

This clonotype has a count of ten or more. The chain combines TRBV19 with TRBJ1-5; D is undetermined. Between the trimmed V and J ends, which lost 7 bases and 4 bases, there was a span of 20 bases. Germline CDR1 and CDR2: LNHDA and SQIVND (reference sequence). CDR3 length equals 16 residues. The CDR3 spells CASTYARISSNQPQHF. For the CDR3, the DNA is TGTGCCAGTACCTATGCCAGGATTAGCTCGAATCAGCCCCAGCATTTT.

The sample holds many counts of this clonotype. CDR3 bases: TGTGCCAGCAGTGAGATAAACAGGGGGTCAGGTGGCTACACCTTC. Its translation is CASSEINRGSGGYTF. The genes are TRBV2 and TRBJ1-2; 8 positions agree with TRBD1. The germline V gene encodes CDR1 SNHLY and CDR2 FYNNEI. This CDR3 has 15 residues. With 3 bases clipped from V and 7 bases from J, the junction kept 10 bases outside the gene matches.

This clonotype was seen repeatedly, ten times or more. The chain joins TRBV12-3 or TRBV12-4 to TRBJ1-1; maybe TRBD1 (5 bases). The CDR3 sequence is 13 residues long. Trimming shortened V by 4 bases and J by 5 bases, and 11 bases separated the two germline ends. The CDR3 loop reads CASSSRGGTEAFF. The DNA of the CDR3 is TGTGCCAGCAGTTCCCGCGGGGGGACTGAAGCTTTCTTT.

This clonotype was detected many times. The V and J genes are TRBV24-1 and TRBJ2-2, with D hard to call. Trimming took off 0 bases at V and 6 bases at J, with 7 bases between the two ends. Germline V gives CDR1 KGHDR, CDR2 SFDVKD. The CDR3 runs to 14 residues. CDR3 in amino acids: CATSDLPLAGELFF. As DNA, the CDR3 is TGTGCCACCAGTGATTTGCCCCTAGCCGGGGAGCTGTTTTTT.

In its sample, this clonotype was seen many times. The rearrangement uses TRBV28 and TRBJ2-7; no clear D gene. Germline values: CDR1 MDHEN, CDR2 SYDVKM. CDR3 length: 13 amino acids. Trimming took off 2 bases at V and 3 bases at J, with 8 bases between the two ends. The CDR3 nucleotides are TGTGCCAGCAGTTTAGGCCTACTCTACGAGCAGTACTTC. This encodes CASSLGLLYEQYF.

Ten or more counts support this clonotype. The V gene is TRBV19, the J gene TRBJ2-7; 11 bases are a match to TRBD2. This CDR3 has 16 amino acids. V was clipped by 8 bases and J by 3 bases; unmatched bases: 12. Germline-derived CDR1 and CDR2 are LNHDA and SQIVND (reference sequence). The CDR3 spells CASAGSLAGALYEQYF. The CDR3 DNA reads as TGTGCCAGTGCGGGTTCACTAGCGGGAGCTCTCTACGAGCAGTACTTC.

This clonotype was observed many times. J is TRBJ2-5 and V is TRBV29-1; TRBD1 matches at 10 bases. The CDR3 is 16 amino acids. The germline gives CDR1 SQVTM, CDR2 ANQGSEA. J gave up 5 bases and V 1 base, and 10 bases lay outside the gene matches. CDR3 nucleotides: TGCAGCGTTGAAGGTCCCGGGACAGGGGCGGCGGAGACCCAGTACTTC. Protein: CSVEGPGTGAAETQYF.

This chain links TRBV6-1 with TRBJ2-7, with 9 bases fitting TRBD2. The V gene end was trimmed by 0 bases and the J gene end by 7 bases; junction bases not matched to a gene: 19. In germline, CDR1 is MNHNS, CDR2 SASEGT. The CDR3 covers 19 residues. DNA of the CDR3: TGTGCCAGCAGTGAAGCTTTGGGCGTCCTAGCGGGGACGAAGGTGGAGCAGTACTTC. This sequence encodes CASSEALGVLAGTKVEQYF.

This clonotype was counted ten times or more. V and J are TRBV2 and TRBJ2-7; D gene unclear. Germline V CDR1 and CDR2: SNHLY, FYNNEI. This CDR3 is built from 11 residues. The V end was cut by 4 bases, the J end by 0 bases, with 1 base between. For the CDR3, the DNA is TGTGCCAGCAGTGGCTCCTACGAGCAGTACTTC. It is translated as CASSGSYEQYF.

This clonotype was found many times. The rearrangement joins TRBV19 to TRBJ1-1; no firm D call. The CDR3 is 14 residues long. The germline V and J ends were trimmed by 3 bases and 0 bases, with 8 bases remaining between them. CDR1 is LNHDA and CDR2 is SQIVND in the germline V gene (reference sequence). CDR3: CASSITAMNTEAFF. In nucleotides, the CDR3 is TGTGCCAGTAGTATCACGGCTATGAACACTGAAGCTTTCTTT.

This clonotype was seen at least ten times. This chain joins TRBV28 and TRBJ2-2; the D gene is possibly TRBD1 (6 bases). The CDR3 extends over 13 amino acids. V gave up 8 bases and J gave up 2 bases, with 9 bases separating them. Germline assignment: CDR1 MDHEN and CDR2 SYDVKM. The CDR3 protein is CASGTRNTGELFF. CDR3 DNA sequence: TGTGCCAGCGGGACAAGAAACACCGGGGAGCTGTTTTTT.

This clonotype was observed a few times. The chain joins TRBV28 to TRBJ2-5; 7 positions agree with TRBD2. The CDR3 consists of 15 residues. Germline loops: CDR1 MDHEN, CDR2 SYDVKM. V shed 6 bases, J shed 0 bases, and the junction held 7 bases outside the gene matches. CDR3 sequence (DNA): TGTGCCAGCAGCTATGGGACTAACTACCAAGAGACCCAGTACTTC. Translation gives CASSYGTNYQETQYF.

This clonotype was recorded at least ten times. The gene calls are TRBV6-2 or TRBV6-3 and TRBJ2-7; D is possibly TRBD2 (6 bases). V lost 4 bases and J lost 2, with 21 bases in between. Germline V CDR1 and CDR2: MNHEY, SVGEGT. The CDR3 sequence is 17 residues long. CDR3 region: CASSSEPFGGSTYEQYF. The CDR3 DNA sequence: TGTGCCAGCAGTTCGGAACCATTTGGGGGGTCAACCTACGAGCAGTACTTC.

This clonotype was seen at least ten times. The V call is TRBV7-2, the J call TRBJ1-6; D perhaps matches TRBD1 (5 bases). Between the trimmed V and J ends, which lost 0 bases and 10 bases, there was a span of 10 bases. This CDR3 spans 14 amino acids. CDR1 is SGHTA, CDR2 FQGNSA, per germline. CDR3 sequence reads: CASSLASGTSPLHF. The CDR3, as DNA: TGTGCCAGCAGCTTAGCGTCAGGGACCTCACCCCTCCACTTT.

V gene TRBV2 combines with J gene TRBJ1-1; D gene uncertain. The CDR3 has 13 amino acids. V was cut by 4 bases and J by 4 bases, with 10 bases left in between. Per the germline V gene, CDR1 is SNHLY and CDR2 is FYNNEI. The CDR3 loop is CASSGSSITEAFF. CDR3 DNA sequence: TGTGCCAGCAGTGGGAGTTCAATCACTGAAGCTTTCTTT.

This clonotype was recorded many times. The gene calls are TRBV4-1 and TRBJ1-2; no clear D gene. V lost 4 bases to trimming and J lost 0 bases, with 12 bases between them. The CDR3 consists of 15 residues. CDR1 is MGHRA, CDR2 YSYEKL, per germline. The CDR3 protein is CASSPREGANYGYTF. The CDR3 DNA reads as TGCGCCAGCAGCCCGAGGGAGGGCGCTAACTATGGCTACACCTTC.

Only a few counts were recorded for this clonotype. At one boundary the junction diverges from the germline segment, which might be a read error. The chain has TRBV3-1 and TRBJ1-3, with a tentative D call TRBD1 (5 bases). The germline V gene encodes CDR1 LGHDT and CDR2 YNNKEL (reference sequence). There are 16 residues in the CDR3. CDR3 loop: CANSQWGLGSGNTIYF. Written as DNA, the CDR3 is TGTGCCAACAGCCAATGGGGCTTGGGCTCTGGAAACACCATATATTTT. The full variable domain, rest sourced from reference TRBV3-1 and TRBJ1-3, is DTAVSQTPKYLVTQMGNDKSIKCEQNLGHDTMYWYKQDSKKFLKIMFSYNNKELIINETVPNRFSPKSPDKAHLNLHINSLELGDSAVYFCANSQWGLGSGNTIYFGEGSWLTVV.

This clonotype was seen at least ten times. Given a much more abundant clone one base away, this may be a read error. The chain has TRBV29-1 and TRBJ1-1, with D unresolved. Germline assignment: CDR1 SQVTM and CDR2 ANQGSEA. The CDR3 sequence is 10 residues long. Trimming cost V 7 bases and J 1 base, with 4 bases left between them. The CDR3 protein is CSASNTEAFF. CDR3 DNA sequence: TGCAGCGCCTCGAACACTGAAGCTTTCTTT. Looking up the rest from reference TRBV29-1 and TRBJ1-1 gives the full variable domain: SAVISQKPSRDICQRGTSLTIQCQVDSQVTMMFWYRQQPGQSLTLIATANQGSEATYESGFVIDKFPISRPNLTFSTLTVSNMSPEDSSIYLCSASNTEAFFGQGTRLTVV.

V usage is TRBV4-1 and J usage is TRBJ2-7; 7 nucleotides match TRBD1. This CDR3 has 14 residues. Germline V lookup: CDR1 MGHRA, CDR2 YSYEKL. With 8 bases clipped from V and 0 bases from J, the junction kept 7 bases outside the gene matches. CDR3 in DNA: TGCGCCAGCGCTCGGGACAGAATCTCCTACGAGCAGTACTTC. Translating it yields CASARDRISYEQYF.

This clonotype was seen ten or more times. V gene TRBV12-3 or TRBV12-4 combines with J gene TRBJ1-5, with D perhaps matching TRBD1 (6 bases). This CDR3 is 16 amino acids long. The ends were cut back, 3 bases at V and 3 bases at J, with 15 bases in the middle. The CDR3 is CASSFRGGQSNQPQHF. CDR3 bases: TGTGCCAGCAGTTTTCGGGGGGGCCAATCCAATCAGCCCCAGCATTTT.

Many counts were recorded for this clonotype. J is TRBJ2-5 and V is TRBV27; D remains unclear. The CDR3 totals 12 residues. Germline assignment: CDR1 MNHEY and CDR2 SMNVEV (reference sequence). Trimming took off 4 bases at V and 9 bases at J, with 12 bases between the two ends. This CDR3 reads CASSSRRGAQYF. The CDR3 nucleotides read TGTGCCAGCAGTTCGCGCCGAGGCGCCCAGTACTTC.

This clonotype was found many times. The rearrangement uses TRBV20-1 and TRBJ1-1; D possibly corresponds to TRBD1 (6 bases). Trimming removed 2 bases at V and 4 bases at J, with 11 bases between. Germline V gives CDR1 DFQATT, CDR2 SNEGSKA (reference sequence). This CDR3 region has 13 residues. CDR3 amino acids: CSARQGIGTEAFF. For the CDR3, the DNA is TGCAGTGCTAGACAGGGGATTGGCACTGAAGCTTTCTTT.

This clonotype showed up many times. V gene TRBV29-1 combines with J gene TRBJ2-7; D ambiguous. Trimming cost V 0 bases and J 6 bases, with 6 bases left between them. The CDR3 contains 11 residues. CDR1 is SQVTM and CDR2 is ANQGSEA in the germline V gene. The CDR3 DNA is TGCAGCGTTGAAGAGGAGACCGAGCAGTACTTC. It codes for CSVEEETEQYF.

Concerning this clonotype: This may come from a read error, since a much larger clone is one base off. The V gene is TRBV2, the J gene TRBJ1-2; D remains ambiguous. The V and J ends lost 2 bases and 5 bases respectively, with 0 bases between them. CDR3 length equals 10 residues. Germline lookup yields CDR1 SNHLY and CDR2 FYNNEI. CDR3 residues: CASSEYGYTF. In nucleotides, the CDR3 is TGTGCCAGCAGTGAATATGGCTACACCTTC.